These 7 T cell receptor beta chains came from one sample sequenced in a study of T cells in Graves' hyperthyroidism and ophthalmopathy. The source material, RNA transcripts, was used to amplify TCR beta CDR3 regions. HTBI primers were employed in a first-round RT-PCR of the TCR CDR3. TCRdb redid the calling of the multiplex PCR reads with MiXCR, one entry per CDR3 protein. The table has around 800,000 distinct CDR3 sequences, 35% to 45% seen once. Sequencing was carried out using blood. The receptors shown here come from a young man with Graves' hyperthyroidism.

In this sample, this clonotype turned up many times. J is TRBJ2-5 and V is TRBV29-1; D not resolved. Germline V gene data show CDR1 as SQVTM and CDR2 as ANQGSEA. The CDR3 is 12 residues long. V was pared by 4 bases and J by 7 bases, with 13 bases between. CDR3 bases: TGCAGCGTTGTGGCAATCGGTTGGACCCAGTACTTC. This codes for CSVVAIGWTQYF.

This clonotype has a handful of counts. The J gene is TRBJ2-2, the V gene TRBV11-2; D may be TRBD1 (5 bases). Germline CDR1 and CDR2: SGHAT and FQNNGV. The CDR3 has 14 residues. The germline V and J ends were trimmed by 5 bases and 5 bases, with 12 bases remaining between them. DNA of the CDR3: TGTGCCAGCAGCCCATGGCAGGGTACCGGGGAGCTGTTTTTT. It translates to CASSPWQGTGELFF.

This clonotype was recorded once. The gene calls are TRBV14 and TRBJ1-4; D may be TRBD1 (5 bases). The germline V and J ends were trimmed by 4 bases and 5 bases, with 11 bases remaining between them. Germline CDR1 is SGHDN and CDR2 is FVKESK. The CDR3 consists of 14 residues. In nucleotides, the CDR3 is TGTGCCAGCAGCCCCGGGACTCTAAATGAAAAACTGTTTTTT. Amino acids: CASSPGTLNEKLFF.

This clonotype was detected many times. The CDR3, as DNA: TGCAGTGCTAGCGCCGGGACTGGTGGGGCCAACGTCCTGACTTTC. It encodes CSASAGTGGANVLTF. The chain uses TRBV20-1 and TRBJ2-6; TRBD2 might be the D (6 bases). V lost 3 bases to trimming and J lost 3 bases, with 12 bases between them. The V gene's germline CDR1 is DFQATT and CDR2 SNEGSKA (reference sequence). The CDR3 totals 15 residues.

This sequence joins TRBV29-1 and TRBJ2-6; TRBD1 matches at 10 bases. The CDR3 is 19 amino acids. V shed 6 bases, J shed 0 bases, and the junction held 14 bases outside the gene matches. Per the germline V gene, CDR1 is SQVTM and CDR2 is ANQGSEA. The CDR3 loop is CSVGVPGQGQSSGANVLTF. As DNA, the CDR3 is TGCAGCGTGGGGGTCCCGGGACAGGGGCAGAGCTCTGGGGCCAACGTCCTGACTTTC.

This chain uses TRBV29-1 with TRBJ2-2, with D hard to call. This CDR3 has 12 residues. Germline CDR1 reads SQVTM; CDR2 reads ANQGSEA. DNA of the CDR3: TGCAGTGTCTGGGGTCAGGCCGGGGAGCTGTTTTTT. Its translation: CSVWGQAGELFF.

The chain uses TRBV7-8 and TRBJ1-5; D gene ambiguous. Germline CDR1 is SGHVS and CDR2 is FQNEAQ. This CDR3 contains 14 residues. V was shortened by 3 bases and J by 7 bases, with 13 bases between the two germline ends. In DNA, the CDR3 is TGTGCCAGCAGCTTCACCGGGATAGACCAGCCCCAGCATTTT. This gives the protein CASSFTGIDQPQHF.